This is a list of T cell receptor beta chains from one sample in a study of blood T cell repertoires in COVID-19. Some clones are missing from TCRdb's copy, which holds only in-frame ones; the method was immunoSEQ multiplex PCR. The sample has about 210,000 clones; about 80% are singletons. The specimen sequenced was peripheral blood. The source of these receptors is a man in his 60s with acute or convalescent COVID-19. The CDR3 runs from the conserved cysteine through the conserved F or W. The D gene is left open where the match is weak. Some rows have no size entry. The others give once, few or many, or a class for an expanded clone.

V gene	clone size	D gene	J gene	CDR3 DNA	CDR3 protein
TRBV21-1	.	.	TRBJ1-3	TGTGCCAGCAGCAATAAACCCATCGGACACTCTGGAAACACCATATATTTT	CASSNKPIGHSGNTIYF
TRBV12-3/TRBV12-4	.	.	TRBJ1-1	TGTGCCAGCTACAGGGTGGCTACTGAAGCTTTCTTT	CASYRVATEAFF
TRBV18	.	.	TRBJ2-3	TGTGCCAGCTCACCGAGTGGGGGGGCTCCAGATACGCAGTATTTT	CASSPSGGAPDTQYF
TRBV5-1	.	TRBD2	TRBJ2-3	TGCGCCAGCAGTTGGGCGGGGGGGACCACAGATACGCAGTATTTT	CASSWAGGTTDTQYF
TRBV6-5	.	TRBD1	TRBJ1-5	TGTGCCAGCAGTACCCGGACAGGGGACAATCAGCCCCAGCATTTT	CASSTRTGDNQPQHF
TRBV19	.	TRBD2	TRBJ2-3	TGTGCCAGTAGGCGCCGTAGCGGGAGGGCCCAAGATACGCAGTATTTT	CASRRRSGRAQDTQYF
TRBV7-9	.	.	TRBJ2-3	TGTGCCAGCAGCCCGACCACAGGGTTTGCAGATACGCAGTATTTT	CASSPTTGFADTQYF
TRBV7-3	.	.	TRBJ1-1	TGTGCCAGCAGCTTACAGCGGGGGTCGGGCACTGAAGCTTTCTTT	CASSLQRGSGTEAFF
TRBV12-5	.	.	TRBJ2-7	TGTGCTAGTGGACCTCAGACAGTCTACGAGCAGTACTTC	CASGPQTVYEQYF
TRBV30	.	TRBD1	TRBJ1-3	TGTGCCTGGAGTGTATTTGGGACAGGAACCTCTGGAAACACCATATATTTT	CAWSVFGTGTSGNTIYF
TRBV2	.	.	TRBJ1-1	TGTGCCACCTCCAGGGAGGGAATGAACACTGAAGCTTTCTTT	CATSREGMNTEAFF
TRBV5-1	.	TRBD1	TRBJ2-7	TGCGCCAGCAGCTTGTCCCGCGGACAGGGTGGGGACTACGAGCAGTACTTC	CASSLSRGQGGDYEQYF
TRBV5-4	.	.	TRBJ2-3	TGTGCCAGCAGCTTGGCGGGCACAGATACGCAGTATTTT	CASSLAGTDTQYF
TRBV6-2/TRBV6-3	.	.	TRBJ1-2	TGTGCCAGCAGTTCTACGACAGGATGGGGCTACACCTTC	CASSSTTGWGYTF
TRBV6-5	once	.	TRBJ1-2	TGTGCCAGCAGTTATGCGGAGAGCCCTAACGGCTACACCTTC	CASSYAESPNGYTF
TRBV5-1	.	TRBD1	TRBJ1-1	TGCGCCAGCAGCTTGGGTGGGACAGGGTTCACTGAAGCTTTCTTT	CASSLGGTGFTEAFF
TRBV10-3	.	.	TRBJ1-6	TGTGCCATCACCTCGCCGGGAGGTAATTCACCCCTCCACTTT	CAITSPGGNSPLHF
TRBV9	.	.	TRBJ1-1	TGTGCCAGCAGCGAGACACTGCAGAACACTGAAGCTTTCTTT	CASSETLQNTEAFF
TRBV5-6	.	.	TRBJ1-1	TGTGCCAGCAGCTTGGGTTTGGACAGGAACACTGAAGCTTTCTTT	CASSLGLDRNTEAFF
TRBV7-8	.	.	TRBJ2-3	TGTGCCAGCAGCTTAGCAGCGCCAGATACGCAGTATTTT	CASSLAAPDTQYF
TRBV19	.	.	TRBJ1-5	TGTGCCAGTAGCCCCCCGGGGAGGGTAAGCAATCAGCCCCAGCATTTT	CASSPPGRVSNQPQHF
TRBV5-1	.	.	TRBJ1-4	TGCGCCAGCAGCTTGGCCGGCGGGCGCATCGGGGAGGAAAAACTGTTTTTT	CASSLAGGRIGEEKLFF
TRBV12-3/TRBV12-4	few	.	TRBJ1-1	TGTGCCAGCAGTAAACAGTTTGAAGCTTTCTTT	CASSKQFEAFF
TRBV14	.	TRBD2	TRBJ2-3	TGTGCCAGCAGCCAGGCCGGGACTAGCGGGAGGGCGACGCAGTATTTT	CASSQAGTSGRATQYF
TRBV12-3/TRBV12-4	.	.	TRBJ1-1	TGTGCCAGCAGTTTTTCAAACACTGAAGCTTTCTTT	CASSFSNTEAFF
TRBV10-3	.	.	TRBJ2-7	TGTGCCATCTCCGACCCCCGAGGCGAGCAGTACTTC	CAISDPRGEQYF
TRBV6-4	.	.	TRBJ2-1	TGTGCCAGCAGTAGGGAAGGAGTAGCGGCCTACAATGAGCAGTTCTTC	CASSREGVAAYNEQFF
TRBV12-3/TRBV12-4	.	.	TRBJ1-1	TGTGCCAGCAGTCTAAGCGGTAACACTGAAGCTTTCTTT	CASSLSGNTEAFF
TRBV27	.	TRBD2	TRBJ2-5	TGTGCCAGCAGTTCACTAGCGGGAGGGCCGGAGACCCAGTACTTC	CASSSLAGGPETQYF
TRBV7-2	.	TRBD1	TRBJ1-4	TGTGCCAGCAGCTTAGTAGGGACAGGGGGTGAAAAACTGTTTTTT	CASSLVGTGGEKLFF
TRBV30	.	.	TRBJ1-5	TGTGCCTGGAGTGTACAGGACAATCAGCCCCAGCATTTT	CAWSVQDNQPQHF